One and the same sample provided the 14 T cell receptor beta chains below, sequenced in a study of blood T cell repertoires in COVID-19. Sequenced by immunoSEQ multiplex PCR; TCRdb stores in-frame clones only, minus some. The sample has hundreds of thousands of clones, 85% seen once; the top ten hold roughly 3.4%. Sequencing was performed on peripheral blood. These receptors originate from a woman aged 18 to 35 with acute or convalescent COVID-19.

The chain has TRBV9 and TRBJ1-2; D is ambiguous. V lost 0 bases and J lost 7, with 16 bases in between. The CDR3 contains 15 residues. Germline CDR1 and CDR2: SGDLS and YYNGEE. The CDR3 DNA follows: TGTGCCAGCAGCGTAGCTACGGGTGAGGGCTCTGGCTACACCTTC. This gives the protein CASSVATGEGSGYTF.

This chain uses TRBV12-5 with TRBJ1-2; tentative D call: TRBD1 (5 bases). This CDR3 is built from 14 residues. The germline V and J ends were trimmed by 5 bases and 4 bases, with 14 bases remaining between them. CDR1 is LGHNT and CDR2 is FRNRAP in the germline V gene. CDR3 nucleotides: TGTGCTAGTGGTCCGGGGGAGTTGGGCTATGGCTACACCTTC. This gives the protein CASGPGELGYGYTF.

The CDR3 coding sequence is TGTGCCAGCAGTTTGGGCTTCACAGATACGCAGTATTTT. This translates into CASSLGFTDTQYF. The chain uses TRBV12-3 or TRBV12-4 and TRBJ2-3; no definite D call. The CDR3 runs to 13 residues. With 3 bases removed from V and 2 bases from J, the gap between germline ends came to 6 bases.

This clone was recorded a few times. CDR3 amino acids: CASSQNRDGEKLFF. The DNA for the CDR3 is TGTGCCAGCTCTCAAAACAGGGACGGTGAAAAACTGTTTTTT. The chain is built from TRBV18 and TRBJ1-4; TRBD1 is a possible D gene (6 bases). Germline CDR1 and CDR2: KGHSH and LQKENI. The CDR3 spans 14 residues. The germline V and J ends were trimmed by 6 bases and 7 bases, with 15 bases remaining between them.

This chain connects TRBV7-8 to TRBJ1-6, with TRBD1 identical over 7 bases. Germline CDR1 and CDR2: SGHVS and FQNEAQ. V trimming: 6 bases; J trimming: 5 bases; junction bases outside the gene matches: 4. The CDR3 spans 14 residues. The CDR3 protein is CASSPDRDNSPLHF. CDR3 DNA sequence: TGTGCCAGCAGTCCTGACAGGGATAATTCACCCCTCCACTTT.

The V and J genes are TRBV2 and TRBJ1-2, with D possibly matching TRBD1 (6 bases). This CDR3 has 14 amino acids. Germline V gives CDR1 SNHLY, CDR2 FYNNEI. V gave up 4 bases and J gave up 7 bases, with 16 bases separating them. Here the CDR3 DNA reads TGTGCCAGCAGTGTCGACCGGACAGTTACTGGCTACACCTTC. Its protein product is CASSVDRTVTGYTF.

V usage is TRBV11-2 and J usage is TRBJ1-2; D uncertain. The CDR3 consists of 13 residues. CDR1 and CDR2 (germline): SGHAT, FQNNGV. V shed 1 base and J shed 8 bases, with 11 bases lying between them. The CDR3 region is CASSLGGVKGYTF. CDR3 DNA sequence: TGTGCCAGCAGCTTAGGAGGAGTGAAAGGCTACACCTTC.

This clone has just one count. The V gene is TRBV5-1, the J gene TRBJ1-5, with D perhaps TRBD1 (5 bases). The CDR3 extends over 14 amino acids. With 1 base removed from V and 7 bases from J, the gap between germline ends came to 12 bases. CDR1 and CDR2 (germline): SGHRS, YFSETQ. The CDR3 sequence is CASSLSGLGQPQHF. Written as DNA, the CDR3 is TGCGCCAGCAGCTTGTCAGGGTTGGGACAGCCCCAGCATTTT.

The rearrangement links TRBV19 to TRBJ1-4; D is possibly TRBD1 (5 bases). The CDR3 is made up of 13 amino acids. Germline assignment: CDR1 LNHDA and CDR2 SQIVND (reference sequence). V lost 6 bases, J lost 8 bases, and 13 bases lay in between. The DNA of the CDR3 is TGTGCCAGTAGAGGCAGGGAGGGCGAAAAACTGTTTTTT. It yields the protein CASRGREGEKLFF.

V is TRBV19 and J is TRBJ1-3; TRBD1 matches 9 bases. V lost 6 bases to trimming and J lost 0 bases; unmatched junction nucleotides: 9. CDR3 size: 17 residues. Looked up from germline, CDR1 is LNHDA and CDR2 is SQIVND (reference sequence). CDR3 sequence (DNA): TGTGCCAGTAGACGTCGGCGACAGGGGGACTCTGGAAACACCATATATTTT. Amino acid sequence: CASRRRRQGDSGNTIYF.

The gene calls are TRBV3-1 (or the pseudogene TRBV3-2) and TRBJ1-2; weak D call: TRBD1 (6 bases). The length of the CDR3 is 16 residues. Per the germline V gene, CDR1 is LGHDT and CDR2 is YNNKEL (reference sequence). The V end lost 4 bases, the J end lost 7 bases, and 22 bases lay between the germline ends. CDR3 sequence: CASSLPGITGFLGYTF. The CDR3 DNA reads TGTGCCAGCAGCCTTCCCGGAATTACAGGGTTCCTTGGCTACACCTTC.

The chain is built from TRBV7-3 and TRBJ1-2; D is perhaps TRBD1 (5 bases). Germline V gene lookup returns CDR1 SGHTA and CDR2 FQGTGA. This CDR3 has 14 residues. The CDR3 nucleotides are TGTGCAACTTATAACAGGTATTTTCACTATGGCTACACCTTC. It specifies CATYNRYFHYGYTF.

A few counts support this clone. The chain links TRBV4-2 to TRBJ2-5; 16 bases are shared with TRBD2. The trim removed 2 bases at V and 4 bases at J, leaving 10 bases unmatched. The CDR3 extends over 19 amino acids. Germline CDR1 reads LGHNA; CDR2 reads YNFKEQ. CDR3 protein: CASSQHAGTSGGVGETQYF. In DNA, the CDR3 is TGTGCCAGCAGCCAACACGCCGGGACTAGCGGGGGGGTTGGAGAGACCCAGTACTTC.

The chain is built from TRBV5-6 and TRBJ2-5; 7 nucleotides agree with TRBD1. The V segment lost 0 bases and the J segment 5 bases; nucleotides outside the gene matches: 7. Per germline, CDR1 SGHDT and CDR2 YYEEEE. The CDR3 length is 15 residues. CDR3 sequence (DNA): TGTGCCAGCAGCTTGGACAGGGGAGAGTTGGAGACCCAGTACTTC. Protein product: CASSLDRGELETQYF.